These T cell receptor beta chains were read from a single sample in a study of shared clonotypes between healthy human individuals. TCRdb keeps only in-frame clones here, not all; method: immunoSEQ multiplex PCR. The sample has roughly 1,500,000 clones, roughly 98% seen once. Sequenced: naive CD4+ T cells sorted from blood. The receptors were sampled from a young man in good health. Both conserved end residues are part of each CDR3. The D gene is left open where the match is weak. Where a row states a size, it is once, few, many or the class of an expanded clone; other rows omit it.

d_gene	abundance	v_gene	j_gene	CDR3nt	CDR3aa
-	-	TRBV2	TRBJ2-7	TGTGCCAGCAGTGCGCGGACAGCCTCGGGGGGCGAGCAGTACTTC	CASSARTASGGEQYF
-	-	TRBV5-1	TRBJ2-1	TGCGCCAGCAGCTCCAGAGCAACGGACGGTGAGCAGTTCTTC	CASSSRATDGEQFF
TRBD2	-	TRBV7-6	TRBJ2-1	TGTGCCAGCAGCTCGATAGCGGGTCAGTCCTACAATGAGCAGTTCTTC	CASSSIAGQSYNEQFF
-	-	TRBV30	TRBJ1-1	TGTGCCTGGGGTGAGAACACTGAAGCTTTCTTT	CAWGENTEAFF
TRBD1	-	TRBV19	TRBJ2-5	TGTGCCAGTACAGGGGGACCCGTCCTTCAAGAGACCCAGTACTTC	CASTGGPVLQETQYF
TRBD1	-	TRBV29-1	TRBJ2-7	TGCAGCGTTCCAACCCCCCGAGGGGGCGAGTACTTC	CSVPTPRGGEYF
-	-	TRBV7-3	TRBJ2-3	TGTGCCAGCAGCTTGGACGGATCCACAGATACGCAGTATTTT	CASSLDGSTDTQYF
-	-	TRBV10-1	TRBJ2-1	TGCGCCAGCAGTGAGTCAGGGACTCGGGGGCAGTTCTTC	CASSESGTRGQFF
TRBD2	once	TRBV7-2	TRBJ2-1	TGTGCCAGCAACAAGAGGGCCGGGACTAGTATCAATGAGCAGTTCTTC	CASNKRAGTSINEQFF
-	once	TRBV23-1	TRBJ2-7	TGCGCCAGCAGTCAATCGCGGGGCAGGGCCTACGAGCAGTACTTC	CASSQSRGRAYEQYF
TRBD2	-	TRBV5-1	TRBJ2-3	TGCGCCAGCAGCTTGGCTAGCGGTTCTTTCACAGATACGCAGTATTTT	CASSLASGSFTDTQYF
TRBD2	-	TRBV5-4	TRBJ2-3	TGTGCCAGCAGCGCAAAATACCGGGAGGAGGATACGCAGTATTTT	CASSAKYREEDTQYF
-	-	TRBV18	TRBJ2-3	TGTGCCAGCTCACCAAGACAGAGACCCACAGATACGCAGTATTTT	CASSPRQRPTDTQYF
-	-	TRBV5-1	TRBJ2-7	TGCGCCAGCAGCTTGGCTGCGGGGCGTGGGACGTACTTC	CASSLAAGRGTYF
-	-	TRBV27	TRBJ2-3	TGTGCCAGCAGTAGGGCTTCAGATACGCAGTATTTT	CASSRASDTQYF
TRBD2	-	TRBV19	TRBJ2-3	TGTGCCAGTAGTGGACTAGCGGGAGCTGCAGATACGCAGTATTTT	CASSGLAGAADTQYF
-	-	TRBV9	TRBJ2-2	TGTGCCAGCAGCGTAGCGGGAACCGGGGAGCTGTTTTTT	CASSVAGTGELFF
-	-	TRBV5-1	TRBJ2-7	TGCGCCAGCAGCCCACCCGACGCCTACGAGCAGTACTTC	CASSPPDAYEQYF
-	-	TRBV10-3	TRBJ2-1	TGTGCCATCAGTGAAACTCGGGGGGCTTCCTACAATGAGCAGTTCTTC	CAISETRGASYNEQFF
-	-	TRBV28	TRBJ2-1	TGTGCCAGCAGTTTAAGGGTGACAATTGGGGAGCAGTTCTTC	CASSLRVTIGEQFF
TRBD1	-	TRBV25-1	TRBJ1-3	TGTGCCAGCAGTGAGACAGGGAACACCATATATTTT	CASSETGNTIYF
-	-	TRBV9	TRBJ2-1	TGTGCCAGCAGCGGAAGACGAGCTAGTAGCAATGAGCAGTTCTTC	CASSGRRASSNEQFF
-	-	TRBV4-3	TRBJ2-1	TGCGCCAGCAGCCAAAGGGCTACTCCAGGGAGGTACAATGAGCAGTTCTTC	CASSQRATPGRYNEQFF
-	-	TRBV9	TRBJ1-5	TGTGCCAGCAGCCGGGGACCCAATCAGCCCCAGCATTTT	CASSRGPNQPQHF
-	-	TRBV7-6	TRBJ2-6	TGTGCCAGCAGCTTAGCGTCCAGGCCTGCTCTTATCTCTGGGGCCAACGTCCTGACTTTC	CASSLASRPALISGANVLTF
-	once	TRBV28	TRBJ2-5	TGTGCCAGCAGCCCTCCCCAGGAGACCCAGTACTTC	CASSPPQETQYF
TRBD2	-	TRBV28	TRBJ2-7	TGTGCCACCAGACTAGCGGGAAGAGGGTCCTACGAGCAGTACTTC	CATRLAGRGSYEQYF
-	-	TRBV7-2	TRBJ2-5	TGTGCCAGCAGCTCGGGACCACGAGGAGAGACCCAGTACTTC	CASSSGPRGETQYF
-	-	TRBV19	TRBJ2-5	TGTGCCAGTAGTATCGGGGCACAGGGATTTGGGTCCCAGTACTTC	CASSIGAQGFGSQYF
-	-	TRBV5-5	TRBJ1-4	TGTGCCAGCAGCTTAGGGCAAACGACTTTTAATGAAAAACTGTTTTTT	CASSLGQTTFNEKLFF
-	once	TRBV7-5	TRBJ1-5	TGTGCCAGAAGCTTAGTTGGGGGTTATAGCAATCAGCCCCAGCATTTT	CARSLVGGYSNQPQHF
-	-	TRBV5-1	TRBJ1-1	TGCGCCAGCAGCGTGGACCTAAGGACTGAAGCTTTCTTT	CASSVDLRTEAFF
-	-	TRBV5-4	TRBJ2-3	TGTGCCAGCAGGGGACCCCCTCCTAGCCCTGGGGATACGCAGTATTTT	CASRGPPPSPGDTQYF
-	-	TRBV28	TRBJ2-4	TGTGCCAGCACGACTTTGGACAGTCTAGCCAAAAACATTCAGTACTTC	CASTTLDSLAKNIQYF
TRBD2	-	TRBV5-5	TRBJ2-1	TGTGCCAGCAGTATTACCGGGACTAGCGGGAGCAATGAGCAGTTCTTC	CASSITGTSGSNEQFF
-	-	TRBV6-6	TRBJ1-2	TGTGCCAGCAGTTCCCCCTATGGCTACACCTTC	CASSSPYGYTF
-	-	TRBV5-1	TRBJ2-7	TGCGCCAGCAGCTTGGGGCAGGGGAAGTTCGAGCAGTACTTC	CASSLGQGKFEQYF
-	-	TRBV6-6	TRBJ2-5	TGTGCCAGCAGTCGTCACATCAACCAAGAGACCCAGTACTTC	CASSRHINQETQYF
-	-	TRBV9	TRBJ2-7	TGTGCCAGCAGCGTAGCGAACGGATACGAGCAGTACTTC	CASSVANGYEQYF
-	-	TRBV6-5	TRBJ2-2	TGTGCCAGCAGTGGCAGGGAACGGACCGGGGAGCTGTTTTTT	CASSGRERTGELFF
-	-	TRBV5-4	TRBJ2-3	TGTGCCAGCAGCTCCCGAGGAGATACGCAGTATTTT	CASSSRGDTQYF
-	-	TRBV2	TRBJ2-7	TGTGCCAGCAGTACTGACAGGCGTTCCTACGAGCAGTACTTC	CASSTDRRSYEQYF
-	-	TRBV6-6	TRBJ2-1	TGTGCCAGCAGTTATAAAGGGGGCGGGGCCAACAATGAGCAGTTCTTC	CASSYKGGGANNEQFF
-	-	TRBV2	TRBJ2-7	TGTGCCAGCAGGAGGAGGACAGCCGAGCAGTACTTC	CASRRRTAEQYF
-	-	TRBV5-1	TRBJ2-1	TGCGCCAGCAGCTCCCTCGGGGGCTACAATGAGCAGTTCTTC	CASSSLGGYNEQFF
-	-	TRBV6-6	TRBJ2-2	TGTGCCAGCAGTTACCCCCAGGGGGGAGTTACCGGGGAGCTGTTTTTT	CASSYPQGGVTGELFF
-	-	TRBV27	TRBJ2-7	TGTGCCAGCAGTTTAGCCGGGATTCCCTACGAGCAGTACTTC	CASSLAGIPYEQYF
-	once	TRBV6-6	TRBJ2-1	TGTGCCAGCATCAGGGGTTCATACAATGAGCAGTTCTTC	CASIRGSYNEQFF
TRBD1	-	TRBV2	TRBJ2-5	TGTGCCAGCGACAGGGAAGTCGGAGAGACCCAGTACTTC	CASDREVGETQYF
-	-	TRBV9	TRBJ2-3	TGTGCCAGCAGCGGACCGCTTATTGATGCAGATACGCAGTATTTT	CASSGPLIDADTQYF
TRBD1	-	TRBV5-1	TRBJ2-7	TGCGCCAGTAGGCAGGGGGTCTACGAGCAGTACTTC	CASRQGVYEQYF
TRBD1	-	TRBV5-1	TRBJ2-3	TGCGCCAGCAGCTTTTTAGGGGGCGCAGATACGCAGTATTTT	CASSFLGGADTQYF
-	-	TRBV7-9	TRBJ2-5	TGTGCCAGCAGCGCCTGGACTATCCAAGAGACCCAGTACTTC	CASSAWTIQETQYF
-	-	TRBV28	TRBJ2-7	TGTGCCAGCAGCGAGACCTGGCTCGACGAGCAGTACTTC	CASSETWLDEQYF
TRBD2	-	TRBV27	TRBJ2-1	TGTGCCAGCAGTTTACAGCAGGGATTAGCGGGAGTCTACAATGAGCAGTTCTTC	CASSLQQGLAGVYNEQFF
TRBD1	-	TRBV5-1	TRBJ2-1	TGCGCCAGCAGCGGAGGGACAGGGGGTAACAATGAGCAGTTCTTC	CASSGGTGGNNEQFF
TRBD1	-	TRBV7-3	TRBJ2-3	TGTGCCAGCAGCTTACGAGGACAGGGTCGGACAGATACGCAGTATTTT	CASSLRGQGRTDTQYF
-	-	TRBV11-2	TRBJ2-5	TGTGCCAGCAGCCACCGGGCAGAGACCCAGTACTTC	CASSHRAETQYF
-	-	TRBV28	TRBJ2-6	TGTGCCAGCGACAAGCGAGGCAGGGCTGGGGCCAACGTCCTGACTTTC	CASDKRGRAGANVLTF